This T cell receptor (beta chain) derives from a study of beta chain features in type 1 diabetes. Sequenced material consisted of expressed TCRB transcripts (all of the isolated RNA was reverse transcribed). Generated by immunoSEQ multiplex PCR, the TCRdb table keeps only in-frame clones and is missing some. In the table there are 300,000 to 350,000 clones, approximately 12% of which are singletons. For this clone: What it binds is not known.

The germline CDR1 and CDR2 sequences are KGHSH and LQKENI. The CDR3 has 13 amino acids. With V trimmed by 6 bases and J by 9 bases, 7 bases remained unmatched. Study-level results: TCRB CDR3 length was moderately but significantly reduced in all four CD4+ subsets of Type 1 diabetes patients. The question left open here concerned HLA type influencing TCRB rearrangement.

V gene TRBV18 combines with J gene TRBJ2-1; TRBD2 matches 8 bases. This clonotype was obtained from a woman aged 18-29 years with type 1 diabetes. Input material: naive CD4+ T cells from blood. As DNA, the CDR3 is TGTGCCAGCTCGGGGGGACTAGAAGCTGAGCAGTTCTTC. Its translation is CASSGGLEAEQFF.